The clone carrying this T cell receptor beta chain occurred a few times. The data are from a study of blood T cell repertoires in COVID-19. Repertoires were generated with immunoSEQ multiplex PCR, while TCRdb's copy carries only in-frame clones and drops some. The sample includes hundreds of thousands of clones, approximately 87% of them seen just once. CDR1 and CDR2 from the germline V gene are MNHEY and SVGAGI. This CDR3 spans 15 amino acids. Trimming at V came to 5 bases and at J to 6 bases, leaving 8 bases not matched to a gene. The sample was PBMCs or T cells enriched from blood (not recorded which). The receptor was derived from a woman in her 50s who had recovered from COVID-19. The chain recombines TRBV6-5 with TRBJ2-2, with 8 bases fitting TRBD1. DNA for the CDR3: TGTGCCAGCAGTACCGGACAGGGAGGAGCCGGGGAGCTGTTTTTT. Amino acids: CASSTGQGGAGELFF.